This T cell receptor (beta chain) was captured by sequencing in a study of coeliac disease. Study findings and constraints: Few TRB amino acid sequences were shared between samples; most were unique. Lower clonality than controls marked TRB and TRG repertoires from active celiac intraepithelial and lamina propria samples. The authors considered this approach unsuitable for unbiased detection of gliadin-specific T cells. Intraepithelial and lamina propria fractions were not highly pure.

Here immunoSEQ multiplex PCR was the method, and the copy in TCRdb shows in-frame clones only, minus some. The sample consists of around 5,000 clones, 55% to 75% of them appearing once. V lost 1 base to trimming and J lost 6 bases; unmatched junction nucleotides: 11. The CDR3 is made up of 17 amino acids. From germline, CDR1 is SGHTA and CDR2 FQGNSA. Worth noting for this clone: Its specificity is not known.

This sequence joins TRBV7-2 and TRBJ2-1; 8 bases agree with TRBD2. Sequencing was carried out using lymphocytes from the gut lamina propria. This clonotype originated in a man aged 70 or older with active celiac disease. The CDR3 DNA sequence: TGTGCCAGCAGCTTAGAGTTGAGATCGGGAGGGCGCAATGAGCAGTTCTTC. Its translation is CASSLELRSGGRNEQFF.